The sequence of this T cell receptor (beta chain) was determined in a study of OX40 agonist ivuxolimab in advanced cancers. Study background: Enrolled patients in dose escalation had cancers that were hepatocellular carcinoma, melanoma, renal cell or head and neck cancer. General study points: Dosing at 0.1 to 3.0 mg/kg was accompanied by clonal expansion of CD4+ and CD8+ blood T cells by week 6.

CDR1 is LGHNA, CDR2 YSLEER, per germline. The CDR3 runs 16 residues. Trimming took 1 base from V and 4 from J, leaving 13 bases between them. Method: immunoSEQ multiplex PCR; TCRdb's copy keeps in-frame clones and lacks some. The table records about 79,000 clones, under 90% of them present only once. Notes on this clone: Antigen specificity is unknown.

The sequence was obtained from an adult with an advanced solid tumor such as melanoma, head and neck, liver or kidney cancer. The V call is TRBV4-3, the J call TRBJ1-4; tentative D call: TRBD1 (6 bases). The material sequenced was CD4+ or CD8+ T cells sorted from blood, taken in a trial of the OX40 agonist ivuxolimab. CDR3 in amino acids: CASSQGATGDNEKLFF. CDR3 sequence (DNA): TGCGCCAGCAGCCAAGGAGCGACAGGCGATAATGAAAAACTGTTTTTT.